The sequence of this TCR beta chain was determined in a study of regulatory T cells in long-lasting Graves disease. Time point meaning: persistent/refractory GD, antithyroid drugs over 5 years with positive TRAb. RNA extracted from PBMCs served as the sequencing template. Deletions cut 3 bases from V and 5 bases from J, with 15 bases between. Germline lookup yields CDR1 SQVTM and CDR2 ANQGSEA. This CDR3 has 14 residues. iRepertoire HTBI primers and Arm-PCR of CDR3 regions built TCR beta libraries. One entry per CDR3 protein results from TCRdb running MiXCR on the multiplex PCR reads. The table shows around 460,000 distinct CDR3 sequences, with 22% occurring only once.

The sample in question was peripheral blood mononuclear cells (PBMCs), obtained when the disease was refractory, from a patient treated with antithyroid drugs. The clonotype comes from a female donor with Graves disease. The chain employs TRBV29-1 and TRBJ2-3; a possible D gene is TRBD2 (7 bases). The CDR3 bases are TGCAGCGTTGATCGGGGGAGGGGGAAAGATACGCAGTATTTT. Translated, it gives CSVDRGRGKDTQYF.